The T cell receptor beta chain described here comes from a study of blood T cell repertoires in COVID-19. Study-level information: The origin of the acute and convalescent COVID-19 samples was the United States, Italy and Spain.

V lost 3 bases and J 0 bases, leaving 8 bases between the germline ends. There are 14 residues in the CDR3. Per the germline V gene, CDR1 is SNHLY and CDR2 is FYNNEI. Authors' analysis steps: Reference gene primer amplification yielded estimated nucleated cell counts. Data came from immunoSEQ multiplex PCR; TCRdb stores just in-frame clones and leaves some out. The V and J calls and clone size were taken over from that table, and D and trimming were inferred from the DNA. The table has about 170,000 clones, 75% to 90% seen once; the top ten hold less than 3.5%. The TCR was taken from a human donor with acute or convalescent COVID-19. The donor label of this sample is uncertain. Sequencing was done on a sample of peripheral blood. This chain connects TRBV2 to TRBJ1-2; TRBD1 is a possible D gene (6 bases). The CDR3 loop reads CASSEQGTNYGYTF. In DNA form, the CDR3 reads TGTGCCAGCAGTGAGCAGGGGACTAACTATGGCTACACCTTC.